The source of this T cell receptor (beta chain) is a study of T cells in Graves' hyperthyroidism and ophthalmopathy. Overall study findings and caveats: Most clonotypes that expanded in the thyroid above 0.001 also showed up in blood.

TCR beta CDR3 regions were amplified from RNA. A set of HTBI primers served as the primers for a first-round RT-PCR of the TCR CDR3. MiXCR, run by TCRdb on the multiplex PCR reads, gives a single entry per CDR3 protein. The sample yields 700,000 or so distinct CDR3 sequences, about 14% seen once. This clonotype was found many times. The target antigen is unknown. The CDR3 sequence is 15 residues long. CDR1 and CDR2 (germline): MDHEN, SYDVKM. With 5 bases removed from V and 3 bases from J, the gap between germline ends came to 16 bases. The J gene is TRBJ2-5, the V gene TRBV28, with unresolved D. The sequenced sample consisted of blood. The clonotype was recovered from a woman in her fifties or sixties with Graves' ophthalmopathy. Here the CDR3 DNA reads TGTGCCAGCAGTCTTCCGGCCCCCCGGGAAGAGACCCAGTACTTC. It encodes CASSLPAPREETQYF.